The present entry profiles one TCR beta chain with its context. Its matching antigen is unknown. Regarding the study as a whole: Tumor memory CD4+ T cell TCR gene usage was found to cluster with blood and lymph node memory CD4+ cells and with lymph node naive CD4+ cells. Tumor Tregs overlapped most with tumor, then blood, naive CD4+ cells.

Semi-nested PCR with Nested Universal Primer A followed constant-region reverse priming of full-length variable regions. TCRdb re-analysed the 5' RACE reads in MiXCR, keeping a single row per CDR3 protein. The repertoire has about 57,000 distinct CDR3 sequences, 28% of them found once; the top ten carry roughly 3.3%. Trimming removed 4 bases from V and 8 bases from J, with 21 bases in between. The CDR3 contains 16 residues. Germline CDR1 reads LNHNV; CDR2 reads YYDKDF (reference sequence). This chain joins TRBV15 and TRBJ2-1, with a weak D call TRBD2 (6 bases). Specimen: tumor-infiltrating memory CD4+ T cells sorted from the breast tumor. The sample's subset: memory CD4+ T cells, CD4+CD45RO+CD25-. The receptor's source is a female donor with breast cancer. CDR3 residues: CATSNGKGPRGDEQFF. DNA of the CDR3: TGTGCCACCAGCAACGGCAAGGGACCCCGCGGGGATGAGCAGTTCTTC.